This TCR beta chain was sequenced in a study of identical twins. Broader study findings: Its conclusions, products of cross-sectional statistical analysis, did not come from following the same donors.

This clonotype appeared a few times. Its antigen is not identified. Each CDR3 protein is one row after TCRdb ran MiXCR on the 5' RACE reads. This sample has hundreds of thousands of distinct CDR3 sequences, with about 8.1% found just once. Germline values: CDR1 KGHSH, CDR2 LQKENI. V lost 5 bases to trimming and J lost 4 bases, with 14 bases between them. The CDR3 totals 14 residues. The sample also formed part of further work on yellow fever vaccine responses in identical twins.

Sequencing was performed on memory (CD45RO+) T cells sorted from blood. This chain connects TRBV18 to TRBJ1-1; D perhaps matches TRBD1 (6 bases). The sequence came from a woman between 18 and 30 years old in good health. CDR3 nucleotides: TGTGCCAGCTCATCAACAGGGATCGGCACTGAAGCTTTCTTT. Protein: CASSSTGIGTEAFF.